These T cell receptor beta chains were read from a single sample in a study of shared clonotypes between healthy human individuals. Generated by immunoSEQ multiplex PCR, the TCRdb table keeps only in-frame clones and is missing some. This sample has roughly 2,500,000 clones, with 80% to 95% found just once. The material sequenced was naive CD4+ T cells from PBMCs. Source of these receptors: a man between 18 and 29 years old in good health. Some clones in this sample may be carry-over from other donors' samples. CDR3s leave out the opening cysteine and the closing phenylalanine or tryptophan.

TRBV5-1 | ASSWGLAEDLYEQY
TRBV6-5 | ASTSSGEGAHEQF
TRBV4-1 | ASSPKEQGLWGEKLF
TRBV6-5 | ASSNPRGYGYT
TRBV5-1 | ASREGVGDQPQH
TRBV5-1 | ASSLSGAGEQY
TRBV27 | ASSATGGVPEKLF
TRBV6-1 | ASSEGLARETQY
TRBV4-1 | ASSANAAYEQY
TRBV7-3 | ASSRQGGTGELF
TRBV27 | ASSLRGGANVLT
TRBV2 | ASCCHGMDNQPQH
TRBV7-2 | ASSTRTGYEQY
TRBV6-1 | ASIYTGGPETQY
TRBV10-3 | ATKVAGNLANYGYT
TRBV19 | ASSSLGAEAF
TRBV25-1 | ASSLRYPSYNEQF
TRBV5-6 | ASSRISGAEAF
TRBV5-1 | ASSLDGPVGELF
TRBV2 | ASSDVGTYQPQH
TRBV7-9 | ASSKSRARGEGEQY
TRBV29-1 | SAGGTGYNQPQH
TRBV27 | ASSSRLRDSHGYT
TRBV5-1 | ASSSGQGTEQF
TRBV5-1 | ASSYHGTSGYNEQF
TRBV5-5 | ASNKVDGNTIY
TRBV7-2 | ASSLTVTGAGTGELF
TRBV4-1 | ASSQAQADTQY
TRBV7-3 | ASSFTGRTDTQY
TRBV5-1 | ASSGVGGTYEQY
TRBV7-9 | ASSLPTALNEQF
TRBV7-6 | ASSLRQDTEAF
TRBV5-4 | ASSLGGQGAYEQY
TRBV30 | AWSSNRGLANYGYT
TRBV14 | ASSWKKGGETQY
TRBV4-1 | ASSPAGRFDGYT
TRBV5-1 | ASSLGGLAGGSADTQY
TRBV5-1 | ASSRLQGAYGYT
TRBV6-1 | ASSTYGYT
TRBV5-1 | ASSFPPSGANVLT
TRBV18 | ASSPRYDSGANVLT
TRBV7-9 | ASSPRTASLGTDTQY
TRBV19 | ASSIPPGRDSKNIQY
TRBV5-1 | ASTKLAGGQETQY
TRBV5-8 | ASRKDRGTYNEQF
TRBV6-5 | ASSYDWTGLYNEQF
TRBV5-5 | ASSLFEGTEAF
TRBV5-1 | ASSSQPGLAGGEQY
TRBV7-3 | ASSEGASGSFSDTQY
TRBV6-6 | ASSYFYNSPLH
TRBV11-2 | ASSLGGGNEKLF
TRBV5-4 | ASSLGSQSSYNEQF
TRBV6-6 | ASSSPVPPGYT
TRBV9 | ASGSAGQEDTQY